Each of the 11 T cell receptor beta chains below was sequenced from the same sample in a study of T cells in Graves' hyperthyroidism and ophthalmopathy. There were TCR beta CDR3 regions amplified from RNA transcripts. During a first-round RT-PCR of the TCR CDR3, the HTBI primer set was used. TCRdb reprocessed the multiplex PCR reads via MiXCR and lists one record per CDR3 protein. The sample shows about 480,000 distinct CDR3 sequences, roughly 23% of them seen only once. The specimen sequenced was blood. These receptors were collected from a woman in her 70s with Graves' ophthalmopathy.

Ten or more counts support this clonotype. This chain links TRBV6-1 with TRBJ2-3; 9 positions agree with TRBD2. Germline assignment: CDR1 MNHNS and CDR2 SASEGT. The CDR3 extends over 15 amino acids. The junction had 8 bases not matched to a gene; V was cut back by 6 bases and J by 4 bases. This CDR3 reads CASSSSGRTADTQYF. CDR3 DNA sequence: TGTGCCAGCAGCAGTAGCGGGAGAACCGCAGATACGCAGTATTTT.

This clonotype was observed at least ten times. The J gene is TRBJ1-1, the V gene TRBV6-1; weak D call: TRBD1 (6 bases). The V gene's germline CDR1 is MNHNS and CDR2 SASEGT. The CDR3 runs 14 residues. V was pared by 7 bases and J by 0 bases, with 12 bases between. The CDR3 region is CASTPTGLNTEAFF. The CDR3 region has the DNA TGTGCCAGCACCCCAACAGGGCTGAACACTGAAGCTTTCTTT.

This clonotype was seen only a few times. The rearrangement uses TRBV12-3 or TRBV12-4 and TRBJ1-6; no firm D call. The CDR3 loop spans 17 amino acids. V shed 1 base and J shed 7 bases, with 17 bases lying between them. CDR3: CASSLGSRPVGNSPLHF. Here the CDR3 DNA reads TGTGCCAGCAGTTTAGGGTCCCGGCCCGTAGGCAATTCACCCCTCCACTTT.

The CDR3 DNA follows: TGTGCCAGCAGCGCTAGCGGGAGGGTGGATGGAGATACGCAGTATTTT. It translates to CASSASGRVDGDTQYF. The V gene is TRBV9, the J gene TRBJ2-3; 12 bases agree with TRBD2. V gave up 3 bases and J gave up 5 bases; unmatched junction bases: 7. Looked up from germline, CDR1 is SGDLS and CDR2 is YYNGEE. CDR3 length: 16 residues.

J is TRBJ1-2 and V is TRBV29-1; D gene uncertain. Trimming removed 4 bases from V and 7 bases from J, with 19 bases in between. CDR1 is SQVTM and CDR2 is ANQGSEA in the germline V gene. This CDR3 spans 14 amino acids. CDR3 nucleotides: TGCAGCGTTGCTCCGAGGCTGTTAGTGAGTGGCTACACCTTC. Translated: CSVAPRLLVSGYTF.

This clonotype was found a few times. CDR3 nucleotide sequence: TGTGCCAGCAGGTATGGAGGTACCTACGAGCAGTACTTC. As protein: CASRYGGTYEQYF. The chain employs TRBV7-9 and TRBJ2-7; weak D call: TRBD2 (5 bases). The CDR3 is 13 residues long. Germline CDR1 reads SEHNR; CDR2 reads FQNEAQ (reference sequence). Trimming stripped 6 bases from V and 2 bases from J, with 11 bases between. The complete variable domain, with remaining parts taken from reference TRBV7-9 and TRBJ2-7, reads DTGVSQNPRHKITKRGQNVTFRCDPISEHNRLYWYRQTLGQGPEFLTYFQNEAQLEKSRLLSDRFSAERPKGSFSTLEIQRTEQGDSAMYLCASRYGGTYEQYFGPGTRLTVT.

The genes are TRBV27 and TRBJ1-5; D gene unclear. This CDR3 is built from 14 residues. V lost 1 base, J lost 4 bases, and 8 bases lay in between. Germline V gene data show CDR1 as MNHEY and CDR2 as SMNVEV (reference sequence). CDR3 sequence reads: CASSLLSGNQPQHF. CDR3 in DNA: TGTGCCAGCAGTTTATTATCGGGTAATCAGCCCCAGCATTTT.

The chain's CDR3 is CASSLRGVIITDTQYF. CDR3 nucleotide sequence: TGTGCCAGCAGTTTAAGAGGGGTGATAATCACAGATACGCAGTATTTT. V is TRBV27 and J is TRBJ2-3, with D perhaps matching TRBD1 or TRBD2 (5 bases each). V was clipped by 2 bases and J by 2 bases, with 14 bases between them. The CDR3 runs 16 residues. CDR1 MNHEY and CDR2 SMNVEV come from the germline V gene (reference sequence).

The chain is built from TRBV18 and TRBJ2-7; 9 bases match TRBD2. Per the germline V gene, CDR1 is KGHSH and CDR2 is LQKENI. V was clipped by 1 base and J by 6 bases; unmatched bases: 4. The CDR3 loop spans 14 amino acids. The DNA of the CDR3 is TGTGCCAGCTCACCACGGAGCGGGAGGACCGAGCAGTACTTC. This codes for CASSPRSGRTEQYF.

This clonotype has just a few counts. The chain joins TRBV10-3 to TRBJ1-3, with 7 bases lining up with TRBD1. V lost 1 base and J lost 2; bases outside the gene matches: 5. Germline assignment: CDR1 ENHRY and CDR2 SYGVKD. The CDR3 loop spans 16 amino acids. The CDR3 here is CAISEFDRVAGNTIYF. CDR3 sequence (DNA): TGTGCCATCAGTGAGTTCGACAGGGTTGCTGGAAACACCATATATTTT.

This clonotype was counted at least ten times. The CDR3 loop is CAVGERATEAFF. CDR3 in DNA: TGTGCCGTCGGGGAAAGGGCCACTGAAGCTTTCTTT. The chain joins TRBV10-3 to TRBJ1-1; D is unclear. CDR1 ENHRY and CDR2 SYGVKD come from the germline V gene. The CDR3 extends over 12 amino acids. Trimming took 11 bases from V and 4 from J, leaving 14 bases between them.